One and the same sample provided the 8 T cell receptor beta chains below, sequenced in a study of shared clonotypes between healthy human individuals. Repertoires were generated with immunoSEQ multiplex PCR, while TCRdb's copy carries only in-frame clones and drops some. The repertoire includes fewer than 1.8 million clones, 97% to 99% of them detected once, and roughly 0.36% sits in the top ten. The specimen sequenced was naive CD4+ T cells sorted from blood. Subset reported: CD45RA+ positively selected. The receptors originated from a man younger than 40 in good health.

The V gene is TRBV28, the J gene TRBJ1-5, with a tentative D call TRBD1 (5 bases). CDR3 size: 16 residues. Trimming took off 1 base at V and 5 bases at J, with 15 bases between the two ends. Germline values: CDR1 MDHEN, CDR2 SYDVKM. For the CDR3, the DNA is TGTGCCAGCAGTTTATATCCAGGGACTATCGATCAGCCCCAGCATTTT. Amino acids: CASSLYPGTIDQPQHF.

CDR3 residues: CASSHGSITGNTEAFF. The CDR3 DNA follows: TGCGCCAGCAGCCATGGTTCGATTACAGGGAACACTGAAGCTTTCTTT. The chain is built from TRBV4-1 and TRBJ1-1; tentative D call: TRBD1 (5 bases). Germline lookup yields CDR1 MGHRA and CDR2 YSYEKL. V lost 3 bases to trimming and J lost 1 base, with 15 bases between them. This CDR3 region has 16 residues.

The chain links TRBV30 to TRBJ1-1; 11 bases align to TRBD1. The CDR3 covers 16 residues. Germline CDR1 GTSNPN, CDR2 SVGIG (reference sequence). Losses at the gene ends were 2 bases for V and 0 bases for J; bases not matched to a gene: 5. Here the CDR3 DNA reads TGTGCCTGGAGTCGGGACAGGGGGGTTATGAACACTGAAGCTTTCTTT. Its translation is CAWSRDRGVMNTEAFF. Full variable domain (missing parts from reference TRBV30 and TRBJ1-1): SQTIHQWPATLVQPVGSPLSLECTVEGTSNPNLYWYRQAAGRGLQLLFYSVGIGQISSEVPQNLSASRPQDRQFILSSKKLLLSDSGFYLCAWSRDRGVMNTEAFFGQGTRLTVV.

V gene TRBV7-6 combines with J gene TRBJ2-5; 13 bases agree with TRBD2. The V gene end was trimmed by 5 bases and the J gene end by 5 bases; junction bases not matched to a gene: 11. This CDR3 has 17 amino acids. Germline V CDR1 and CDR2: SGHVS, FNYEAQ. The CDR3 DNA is TGTGCCAGCAGCCATGGGACTAGCGGGGTCCTCATGGAGACCCAGTACTTC. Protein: CASSHGTSGVLMETQYF.

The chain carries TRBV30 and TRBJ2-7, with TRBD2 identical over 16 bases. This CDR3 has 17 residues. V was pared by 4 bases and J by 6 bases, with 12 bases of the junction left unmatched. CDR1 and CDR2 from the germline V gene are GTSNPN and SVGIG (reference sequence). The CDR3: CAWTPSGTSGRVSEQYF. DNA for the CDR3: TGTGCCTGGACTCCCTCCGGGACTAGCGGGAGGGTGAGCGAGCAGTACTTC.

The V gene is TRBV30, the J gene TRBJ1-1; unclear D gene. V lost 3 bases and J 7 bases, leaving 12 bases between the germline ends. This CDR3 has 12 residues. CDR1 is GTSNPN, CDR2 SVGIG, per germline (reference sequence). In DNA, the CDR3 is TGTGCCTGGAGCCTGTGGGGAGATGAAGCTTTCTTT. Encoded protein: CAWSLWGDEAFF.

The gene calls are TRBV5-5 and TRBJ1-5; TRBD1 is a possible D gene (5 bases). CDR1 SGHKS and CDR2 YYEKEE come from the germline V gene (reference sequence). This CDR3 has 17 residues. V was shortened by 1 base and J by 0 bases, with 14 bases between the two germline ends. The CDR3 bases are TGTGCCAGCAGCTTGAGCGTCCCGACAGTTAGCAATCAGCCCCAGCATTTT. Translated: CASSLSVPTVSNQPQHF. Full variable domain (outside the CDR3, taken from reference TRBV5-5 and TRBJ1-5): DAGVTQSPTHLIKTRGQQVTLRCSPISGHKSVSWYQQVLGQGPQFIFQYYEKEERGRGNFPDRFSARQFPNYSSELNVNALLLGDSALYLCASSLSVPTVSNQPQHFGDGTRLSIL.

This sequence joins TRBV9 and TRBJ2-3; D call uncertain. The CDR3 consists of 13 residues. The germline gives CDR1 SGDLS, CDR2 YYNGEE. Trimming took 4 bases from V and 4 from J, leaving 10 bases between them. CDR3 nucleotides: TGTGCCAGCAGCCGCTCGGTGGCAGATACGCAGTATTTT. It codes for CASSRSVADTQYF.